These T cell receptor beta chains were read from a single sample in a study of early T cells in non-severe SARS-CoV-2 infection. From the 5' RACE reads, TCRdb called clonotypes with MiXCR, one entry per CDR3 protein. The table has about 80,000 distinct CDR3 sequences, 12% seen once. The specimen was whole blood. The receptors originated from an adult who was a healthcare worker with PCR-confirmed SARS-CoV-2 infection or an uninfected control (not recorded which). Each CDR3 is given with its conserved first and last residue. A D gene is named only where the DNA matches it firmly. Size is stated for part of the rows, as once, few or many counts, or as a class when the clone is expanded.

TRBJ2-2 | TRBV27 | few | TRBD1 | TGTGCCAGCAGTTTAAGCGGACAGGGGAATACCGGGGAGCTGTTTTTT | CASSLSGQGNTGELFF
TRBJ2-7 | TRBV28 | . | . | TGTGCCAGCAGCCCCCTTGGTGCAGGGACCACCTACGAGCAGTACTTC | CASSPLGAGTTYEQYF
TRBJ2-7 | TRBV6-1 | . | . | TGTGCCAGCAGTGATGATCCTTTCACAGCGGGCTCCTACGAGCAGTACTTC | CASSDDPFTAGSYEQYF
TRBJ2-2 | TRBV28 | few | . | TGTGCCAGCAGTTTGTGGACCGGGGAGCTGTTTTTT | CASSLWTGELFF
TRBJ2-5 | TRBV2 | many | . | TGTGCCAGCAGCCCCGACGCACTTACGGGCCAAGAGACCCAGTACTTC | CASSPDALTGQETQYF
TRBJ1-5 | TRBV20-1 | many | . | TGCAGTGCTAGGTTGGCCGATAGCAATCAGCCCCAGCATTTT | CSARLADSNQPQHF
TRBJ2-1 | TRBV10-3 | . | TRBD1 | TGTGCCATCAGTGAGGAACAGGGGAAGGGTGAGCAGTTCTTC | CAISEEQGKGEQFF
TRBJ2-7 | TRBV3-1 | many | TRBD2 | TGTGCCAGCAGCTCAACCTGGACTAGCGGTACCTACGAGCAGTACTTC | CASSSTWTSGTYEQYF
TRBJ2-1 | TRBV12-3/TRBV12-4 | . | . | TGTGCCAGCAGTTTATCTAGTGGAAATGAGCAGTTCTTC | CASSLSSGNEQFF
TRBJ2-1 | TRBV20-1 | many | . | TGCAGTGCTAGTCCCCCCCCGCTAGCCCTCCTCAATGAGCAGTTCTTC | CSASPPPLALLNEQFF
TRBJ2-7 | TRBV28 | once | . | TGTGCCAGCAGTTTACGGGAGAGGGGATACGAGCAGTACTTC | CASSLRERGYEQYF
TRBJ2-1 | TRBV5-1 | few | TRBD2 | TGCGCCAGCAGCTTGGCCGGGGGGAATGAGCAGTTCTTC | CASSLAGGNEQFF
TRBJ2-7 | TRBV2 | . | . | TGTGCCAGCACCCCTCTCGGTTGGTCGGCCAGCTCCTACGAGCAGTACTTC | CASTPLGWSASSYEQYF
TRBJ1-2 | TRBV9 | few | . | TGTGCCAGCAGCTCGAGGAATAACTATGGCTACACCTTC | CASSSRNNYGYTF
TRBJ2-1 | TRBV5-6 | few | . | TGTGCCAGCAGCTTGAGTCCAGGGTTTGGGAATGAGCAGTTCTTC | CASSLSPGFGNEQFF
TRBJ1-2 | TRBV2 | few | . | TGTGCCAGCAATGACGGAGCTAACTATGGCTACACCTTC | CASNDGANYGYTF
TRBJ1-1 | TRBV9 | . | . | TGTGCCAGCAGCGTAATGCGGACGGAGTACACTGAAGCTTTCTTT | CASSVMRTEYTEAFF